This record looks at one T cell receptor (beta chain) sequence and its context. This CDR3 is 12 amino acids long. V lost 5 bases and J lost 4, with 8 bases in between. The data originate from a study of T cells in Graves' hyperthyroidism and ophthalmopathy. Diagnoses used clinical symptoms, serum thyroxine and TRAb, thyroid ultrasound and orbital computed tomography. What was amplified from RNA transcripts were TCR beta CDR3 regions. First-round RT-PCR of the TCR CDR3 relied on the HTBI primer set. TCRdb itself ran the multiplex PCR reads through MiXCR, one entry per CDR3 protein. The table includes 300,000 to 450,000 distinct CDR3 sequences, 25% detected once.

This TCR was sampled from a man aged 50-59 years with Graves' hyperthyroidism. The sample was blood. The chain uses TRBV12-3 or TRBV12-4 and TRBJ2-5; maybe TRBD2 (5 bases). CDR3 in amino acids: CASSARAETQYF. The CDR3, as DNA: TGTGCCAGCAGTGCGAGGGCAGAGACCCAGTACTTC.